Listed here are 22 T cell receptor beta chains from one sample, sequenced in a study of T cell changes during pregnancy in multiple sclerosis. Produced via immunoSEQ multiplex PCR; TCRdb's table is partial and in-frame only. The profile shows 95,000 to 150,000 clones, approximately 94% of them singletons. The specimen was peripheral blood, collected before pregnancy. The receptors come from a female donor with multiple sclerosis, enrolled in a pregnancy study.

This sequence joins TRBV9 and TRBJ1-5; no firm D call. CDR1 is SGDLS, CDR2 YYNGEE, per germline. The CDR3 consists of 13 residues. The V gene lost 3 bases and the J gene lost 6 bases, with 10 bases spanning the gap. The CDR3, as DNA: TGTGCCAGCAGCGCCGGAGGTCGTCAGCCCCAGCATTTT. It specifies CASSAGGRQPQHF.

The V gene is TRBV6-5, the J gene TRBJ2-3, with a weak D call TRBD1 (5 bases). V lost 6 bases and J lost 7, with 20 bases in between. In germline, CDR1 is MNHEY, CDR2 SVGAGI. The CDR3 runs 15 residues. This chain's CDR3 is CASSQVGESKHTQYF. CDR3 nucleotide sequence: TGTGCCAGCAGCCAAGTAGGGGAATCCAAGCATACGCAGTATTTT.

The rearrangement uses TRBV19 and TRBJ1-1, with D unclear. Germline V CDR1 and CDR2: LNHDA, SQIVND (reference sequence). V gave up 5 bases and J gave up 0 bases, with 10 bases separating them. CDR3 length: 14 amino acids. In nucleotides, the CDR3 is TGTGCCAGTAGTTTTGGGCCCATGAACACTGAAGCTTTCTTT. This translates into CASSFGPMNTEAFF.

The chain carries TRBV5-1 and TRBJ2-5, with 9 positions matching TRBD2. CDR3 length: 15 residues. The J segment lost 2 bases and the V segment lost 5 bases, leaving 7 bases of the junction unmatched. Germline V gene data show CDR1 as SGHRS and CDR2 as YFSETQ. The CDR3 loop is CASRPSGRYQETQYF. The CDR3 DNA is TGCGCCAGCAGACCCAGCGGGAGGTATCAAGAGACCCAGTACTTC.

Here the CDR3 reads CASSPHSAKSNEQFF. The DNA for the CDR3 is TGTGCCAGCAGTCCCCACTCAGCGAAAAGTAATGAGCAGTTCTTC. The genes are TRBV28 and TRBJ2-1; the D is unclear. The CDR3 spans 15 residues. CDR1 and CDR2 from the germline V gene are MDHEN and SYDVKM. V was trimmed by 5 bases and J by 7 bases, leaving 18 bases between them.

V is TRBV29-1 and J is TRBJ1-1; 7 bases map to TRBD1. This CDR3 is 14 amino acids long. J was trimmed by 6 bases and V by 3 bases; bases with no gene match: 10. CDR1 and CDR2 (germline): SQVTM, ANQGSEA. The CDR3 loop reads CSVDKGARAAEAFF. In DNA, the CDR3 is TGCAGCGTTGATAAGGGGGCGAGGGCCGCTGAAGCTTTCTTT.

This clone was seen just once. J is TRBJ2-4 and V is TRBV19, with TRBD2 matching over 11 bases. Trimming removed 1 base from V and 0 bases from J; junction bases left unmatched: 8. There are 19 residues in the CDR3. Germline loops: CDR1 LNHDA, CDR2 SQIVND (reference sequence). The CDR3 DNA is TGTGCCAGTAGTATAGCCCTGGGACTAGCGGCTTTAGCCAAAAACATTCAGTACTTC. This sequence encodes CASSIALGLAALAKNIQYF.

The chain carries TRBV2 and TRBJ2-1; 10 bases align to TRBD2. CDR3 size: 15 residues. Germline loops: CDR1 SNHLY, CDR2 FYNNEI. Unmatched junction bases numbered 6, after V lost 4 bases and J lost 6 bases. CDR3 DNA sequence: TGTGCCAGCAGTGTCCAGCGGGGGGGCCCCAATGAGCAGTTCTTC. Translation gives CASSVQRGGPNEQFF.

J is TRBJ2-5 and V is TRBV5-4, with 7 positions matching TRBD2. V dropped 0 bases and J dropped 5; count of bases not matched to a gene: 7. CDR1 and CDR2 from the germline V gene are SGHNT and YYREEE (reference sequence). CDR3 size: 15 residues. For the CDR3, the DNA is TGTGCCAGCAGCTTGGATCCGGGAGGTGAGGAGACCCAGTACTTC. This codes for CASSLDPGGEETQYF.

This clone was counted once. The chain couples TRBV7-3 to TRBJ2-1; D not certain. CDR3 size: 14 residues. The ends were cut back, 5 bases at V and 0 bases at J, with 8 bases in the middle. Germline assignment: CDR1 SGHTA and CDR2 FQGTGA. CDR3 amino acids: CASSPSGSYNEQFF. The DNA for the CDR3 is TGTGCCAGCAGCCCGAGTGGCTCCTACAATGAGCAGTTCTTC.

The chain's CDR3 is CASSIRTGGDGYTF. CDR3 in DNA: TGTGCCAGCAGTATAAGGACTGGCGGGGATGGCTACACCTTC. The chain joins TRBV6-5 to TRBJ1-2; D gene ambiguous. CDR1 and CDR2 (germline): MNHEY, SVGAGI. The germline V and J ends were trimmed by 5 bases and 6 bases, with 16 bases remaining between them. This CDR3 spans 14 amino acids.

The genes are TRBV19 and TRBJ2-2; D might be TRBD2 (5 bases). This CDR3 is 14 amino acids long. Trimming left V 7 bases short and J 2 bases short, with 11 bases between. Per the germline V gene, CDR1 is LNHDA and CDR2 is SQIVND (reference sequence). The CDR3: CASNPGFNTGELFF. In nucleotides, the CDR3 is TGTGCCAGTAATCCGGGATTTAACACCGGGGAGCTGTTTTTT.

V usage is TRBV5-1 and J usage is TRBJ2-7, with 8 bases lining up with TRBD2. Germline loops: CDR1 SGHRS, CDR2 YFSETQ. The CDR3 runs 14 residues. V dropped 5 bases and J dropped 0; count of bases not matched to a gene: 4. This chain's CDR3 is CASRYGGDSYEQYF. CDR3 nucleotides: TGCGCCAGCAGATACGGGGGGGACTCCTACGAGCAGTACTTC.

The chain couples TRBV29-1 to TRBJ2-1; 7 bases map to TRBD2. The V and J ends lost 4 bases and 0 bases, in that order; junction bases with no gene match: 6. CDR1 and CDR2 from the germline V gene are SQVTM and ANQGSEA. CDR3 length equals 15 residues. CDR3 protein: CSVVEASGSYNEQFF. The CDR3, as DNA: TGCAGCGTTGTGGAGGCTAGCGGCTCCTACAATGAGCAGTTCTTC.

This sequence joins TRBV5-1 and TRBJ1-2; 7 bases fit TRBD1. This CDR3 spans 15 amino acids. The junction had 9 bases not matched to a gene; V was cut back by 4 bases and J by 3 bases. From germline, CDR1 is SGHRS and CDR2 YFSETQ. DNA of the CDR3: TGCGCCAGCAGCGTGGAAGGGGGCTGGGACTATGGCTACACCTTC. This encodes CASSVEGGWDYGYTF.

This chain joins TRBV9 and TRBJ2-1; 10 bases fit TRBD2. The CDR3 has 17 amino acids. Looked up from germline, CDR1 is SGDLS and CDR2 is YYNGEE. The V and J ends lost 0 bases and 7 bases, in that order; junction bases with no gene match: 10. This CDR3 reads CASSVGPAGGLGNEQFF. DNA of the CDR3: TGTGCCAGCAGCGTAGGTCCAGCGGGGGGGCTGGGGAATGAGCAGTTCTTC.

The chain's CDR3 is CSVGNQAGTEAFF. CDR3 sequence (DNA): TGCAGCGTTGGAAATCAGGCTGGCACTGAAGCTTTCTTT. This chain links TRBV29-1 with TRBJ1-1; D gene unclear. The CDR3 has 13 amino acids. The germline CDR1 and CDR2 sequences are SQVTM and ANQGSEA. The ends were cut back, 4 bases at V and 4 bases at J, with 13 bases in the middle.

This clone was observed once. The chain's CDR3 is CASSDWASGRVGRGTDTQYF. The DNA for the CDR3 is TGTGCCAGCAGTGATTGGGCTAGCGGGAGGGTAGGGCGTGGGACAGATACGCAGTATTTT. The rearrangement joins TRBV2 to TRBJ2-3; TRBD2 matches 12 bases. CDR3 length: 20 amino acids. The ends lost 3 bases at V and 3 bases at J; junction bases unmatched: 16. CDR1 is SNHLY, CDR2 FYNNEI, per germline.

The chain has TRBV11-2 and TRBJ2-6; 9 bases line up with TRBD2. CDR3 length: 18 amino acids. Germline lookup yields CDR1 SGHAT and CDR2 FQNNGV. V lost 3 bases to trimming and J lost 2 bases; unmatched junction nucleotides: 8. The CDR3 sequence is CASSFWSGRPTGANVLTF. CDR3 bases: TGTGCCAGCAGCTTTTGGAGCGGGAGGCCTACTGGGGCCAACGTCCTGACTTTC.

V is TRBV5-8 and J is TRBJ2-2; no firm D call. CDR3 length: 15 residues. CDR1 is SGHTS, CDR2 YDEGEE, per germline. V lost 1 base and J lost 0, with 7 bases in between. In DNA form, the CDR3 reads TGTGCCAGCAGCTTGTGGGCGACGAACACCGGGGAGCTGTTTTTT. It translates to CASSLWATNTGELFF.

CDR3 sequence reads: CASSPRTGPGNTIYF. CDR3 DNA: TGTGCCAGCAGTCCCAGGACAGGACCTGGAAACACCATATATTTT. The V and J genes are TRBV27 and TRBJ1-3; 7 nucleotides match TRBD1. The CDR3 totals 15 residues. Trimming cost V 5 bases and J 2 bases; bases outside gene matches: 6. Germline CDR1 MNHEY, CDR2 SMNVEV (reference sequence).

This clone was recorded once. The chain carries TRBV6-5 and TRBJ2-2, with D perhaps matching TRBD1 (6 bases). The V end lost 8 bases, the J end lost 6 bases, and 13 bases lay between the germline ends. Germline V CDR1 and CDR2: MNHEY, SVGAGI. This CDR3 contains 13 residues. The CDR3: CASWRTGSGELFF. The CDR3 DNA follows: TGTGCCAGCTGGCGCACAGGGTCCGGGGAGCTGTTTTTT.